The 18 T cell receptor beta chains listed next were all sequenced from one sample in a study of metastatic and nonmetastatic thyroid tumors. Patients had received no treatment of any kind before thyroid surgery. MiXCR reprocessed the PCR reads for TCRdb. The sample contains fewer than 25,000 clones, roughly 23% of which appear only once. The sequenced sample was blood. These receptors all stem from a male donor with papillary thyroid cancer or a benign thyroid nodule (not recorded which). Some clones in this sample may be carry-over from other donors' samples.

CDR3 protein: CASSLRDREGGYTF. For the CDR3, the DNA is TGTGCCAGTAGTCTTAGGGACAGGGAGGGCGGCTACACCTTC. This chain uses TRBV19 with TRBJ1-2, with 9 nucleotides matching TRBD1. CDR1 and CDR2 from the germline V gene are LNHDA and SQIVND (reference sequence). V lost 5 bases, J lost 8 bases, and 9 bases stayed unmatched. This CDR3 spans 14 amino acids.

Many counts were recorded for this clone. This sequence joins TRBV19 and TRBJ2-5; 8 positions agree with TRBD1. The CDR3 is 14 residues long. V shed 6 bases and J 6 bases; nucleotides not matched to a gene: 9. The germline CDR1 and CDR2 sequences are LNHDA and SQIVND (reference sequence). CDR3 in amino acids: CASRNRDRGQTQYF. The DNA of the CDR3 is TGTGCCAGTAGAAATAGAGACAGGGGACAGACCCAGTACTTC.

The rearrangement uses TRBV20-1 and TRBJ2-7; TRBD2 is a possible D gene (6 bases). Trimming left V 5 bases short and J 1 base short, with 12 bases between. The V gene's germline CDR1 is DFQATT and CDR2 SNEGSKA (reference sequence). This CDR3 is 13 amino acids long. CDR3 protein: CSAGSGGSYEQYF. The DNA for the CDR3 is TGCAGTGCTGGTAGCGGAGGGTCCTACGAGCAGTACTTC.

This clone has ten or more counts. The chain uses TRBV6-6 and TRBJ1-1; no reliable D call. V lost 2 bases and J 5 bases, leaving 15 bases between the germline ends. This CDR3 is built from 15 residues. Germline CDR1 is MNHNY and CDR2 is SVGAGI (reference sequence). CDR3 sequence reads: CASSYTLGRATEAFF. Written as DNA, the CDR3 is TGTGCCAGCAGTTACACTTTGGGCCGTGCGACTGAAGCTTTCTTT.

This clone was recorded many times. The chain couples TRBV5-1 to TRBJ2-1; 8 nucleotides line up with TRBD2. The CDR3 consists of 15 residues. Germline CDR1 is SGHRS and CDR2 is YFSETQ. With 4 bases clipped from V and 7 bases from J, the junction kept 10 bases outside the gene matches. The CDR3 coding sequence is TGCGCCAGCAGCCCCGGACTAGCTTATGGGAATGAGCAGTTCTTC. The encoded protein is CASSPGLAYGNEQFF.

This clone was picked up many times. The chain recombines TRBV30 with TRBJ1-1; no reliable D call. Germline V gene lookup returns CDR1 GTSNPN and CDR2 SVGIG (reference sequence). Trimming shortened V by 0 bases and J by 0 bases, and 11 bases separated the two germline ends. The CDR3 has 15 residues. The CDR3 DNA is TGTGCCTGGAGTGTCTTGAACGACATGAACACTGAAGCTTTCTTT. Protein product: CAWSVLNDMNTEAFF.

This clone has at least ten counts. This chain joins TRBV20-1 and TRBJ1-1; no clear D. The CDR3 has 12 amino acids. Germline-derived CDR1 and CDR2 are DFQATT and SNEGSKA (reference sequence). Trimming shortened V by 3 bases and J by 1 base, and 6 bases separated the two germline ends. This chain's CDR3 is CSASRQNTEAFF. The CDR3 DNA is TGCAGTGCTAGTAGACAGAACACTGAAGCTTTCTTT.

CDR3 nucleotides: TGCGCCAGCAGACGGGACAGGGGGACCGGGGAGCTGTTTTTT. Protein product: CASRRDRGTGELFF. The genes are TRBV10-1 and TRBJ2-2; 11 bases line up with TRBD1. This CDR3 is 14 amino acids long. V was clipped by 6 bases and J by 5 bases; unmatched bases: 2. Germline-derived CDR1 and CDR2 are WNHNN and SYGVQD (reference sequence).

This clone came up many times. The chain couples TRBV12-5 to TRBJ2-2, with TRBD1 as a possible D gene (5 bases). Germline V gene lookup returns CDR1 LGHNT and CDR2 FRNRAP. With 6 bases removed from V and 7 bases from J, the gap between germline ends came to 15 bases. This CDR3 has 14 amino acids. As DNA, the CDR3 is TGTGCTAGTGGAGCGACAGTAGCCGGCGGGGAGCTGTTTTTT. The encoded protein is CASGATVAGGELFF. Filled out from reference TRBV12-5 and TRBJ2-2, the complete variable domain reads DARVTQTPRHKVTEMGQEVTMRCQPILGHNTVFWYRQTMMQGLELLAYFRNRAPLDDSGMPKDRFSAEMPDATLATLKIQPSEPRDSAVYFCASGATVAGGELFFGEGSRLTVL.

V usage is TRBV24-1 and J usage is TRBJ1-2; D not certain. Between the trimmed V and J ends, which lost 8 bases and 4 bases, there was a span of 19 bases. The CDR3 is made up of 15 amino acids. Germline V lookup: CDR1 KGHDR, CDR2 SFDVKD. This chain's CDR3 is CATTELRTATYGYTF. The DNA for the CDR3 is TGTGCCACCACTGAGTTGCGGACCGCCACCTATGGCTACACCTTC.

This clone was observed at least ten times. The chain couples TRBV19 to TRBJ2-3; D remains unclear. CDR1 is LNHDA, CDR2 SQIVND, per germline (reference sequence). The CDR3 consists of 12 residues. V was pared by 3 bases and J by 5 bases, with 6 bases between. The CDR3 DNA is TGTGCCAGTAGTATGAAGGGAGATACGCAGTATTTT. Translated, it gives CASSMKGDTQYF.

On this clone itself: Mismatch with germline at one junction end may stem from a read error. This rearrangement joins TRBV11-2 to TRBJ2-2; 13 nucleotides line up with TRBD2. Germline V lookup: CDR1 SGHAT, CDR2 FQNNGV. This CDR3 has 17 residues. CDR3 region: CASSPGTSGVNTGELFF. The CDR3 DNA sequence: TGTGCCAGCAGCCCCGGGACTAGCGGGGTGAACACCGGTGAGCTGTTTTTT.

This clone was found many times. The genes are TRBV20-1 and TRBJ2-2; 14 bases align to TRBD2. In germline, CDR1 is DFQATT, CDR2 SNEGSKA (reference sequence). CDR3 length: 16 residues. Trimming removed 6 bases from V and 1 base from J; junction bases left unmatched: 4. The CDR3 loop reads CSASGTSGRNTGELFF. CDR3 in DNA: TGCAGTGCGAGTGGGACTAGCGGGAGGAACACCGGGGAGCTGTTTTTT.

This clone was seen at least ten times. V is TRBV6-1 and J is TRBJ1-2; 9 bases are shared with TRBD1. The V and J ends lost 6 bases and 5 bases, in that order; junction bases with no gene match: 10. Germline CDR1 MNHNS, CDR2 SASEGT. CDR3 length: 15 amino acids. The CDR3 region is CASSSTGGRLYGYTF. Written as DNA, the CDR3 is TGTGCCAGCAGCTCCACAGGGGGCCGTTTATATGGCTACACCTTC.

About this clone: With a much larger clone just one base away, this may be a read error. CDR3 sequence reads: CASSLTPGLALAQFF. In DNA form, the CDR3 reads TGTGCCAGCAGTTTGACCCCGGGACTAGCACTTGCGCAGTTCTTC. The rearrangement joins TRBV12-3 or TRBV12-4 to TRBJ2-1; 9 nucleotides agree with TRBD2. CDR3 size: 15 residues. V lost 3 bases and J lost 12; bases outside the gene matches: 12.

With regard to this clone: This may stem from a read error, because a much larger clone lies one nucleotide away. The gene calls are TRBV11-2 and TRBJ2-5; the D gene is possibly TRBD2 (8 bases). V lost 0 bases, J lost 10 bases, and 18 bases lay in between. This CDR3 comprises 15 residues. The germline gives CDR1 SGHAT, CDR2 FQNNGV. The CDR3 DNA reads TGTGCCAGCAGCTTAGATCGACAGGGCGGGAGGAACCAGTACTTC. This gives the protein CASSLDRQGGRNQYF.

This clone was recorded at least ten times. The chain joins TRBV7-9 to TRBJ1-2, with a weak D call TRBD1 (6 bases). The CDR3 runs 13 residues. In germline, CDR1 is SEHNR, CDR2 FQNEAQ (reference sequence). V lost 2 bases and J lost 8, with 12 bases in between. The DNA of the CDR3 is TGTGCCAGCAGCTTATACGGGACAACAGGCTACACCTTC. Protein: CASSLYGTTGYTF.

The table lists this clone with a few counts. This sequence joins TRBV5-5 and TRBJ2-5; 9 bases line up with TRBD2. The V and J ends lost 7 bases and 5 bases, in that order; junction bases with no gene match: 6. The germline V gene has CDR1 SGHKS and CDR2 YYEKEE (reference sequence). This CDR3 spans 13 amino acids. CDR3 region: CASCAGGSETQYF. Here the CDR3 DNA reads TGTGCCAGCTGCGCGGGAGGGTCGGAGACCCAGTACTTC.